The clone carrying this T cell receptor (beta chain) was seen ten or more times. Its antigen is still unknown. CDR3 length equals 14 residues. CDR1 is LGHNA, CDR2 YNFKEQ, per germline. V lost 1 base, J lost 6 bases, and 13 bases lay in between. TCRdb reprocessed the PCR reads with MiXCR, giving one entry per CDR3 protein. This sample carries more than 300,000 distinct CDR3 sequences, roughly 23% of them seen once, and the ten largest clones take about 0.81%. These data belong to a study of molecular identifiers for immune sequencing clone quantification. General observations from the study: Under 1% of molecules in naive cells, but over 98% of effector molecules, belonged to clones above 20 RNA copies.

Sequencing was done on a sample of naive CD8+ T cells from blood, with Jurkat cell RNA spiked in. The subset denotes: FACS-sorted CD8+CD4-CCR7+CD45RA+ naive T cells. This TCR came from a human donor in good health. Some libraries in this study had Jurkat cell RNA spiked in. This chain joins TRBV4-2 and TRBJ2-7, with D maybe TRBD1 (6 bases). CDR3 in amino acids: CASSQADSPGEQYF. CDR3 coding DNA: TGTGCCAGCAGCCAAGCGGACAGTCCGGGCGAGCAGTACTTC.